A selection of T cell receptor beta chains follows, all from one sample in a study of T-cell reconstitution after alpha-beta-depleted transplantation in children. TCRdb analysed the PCR reads with MiXCR anew, one entry per CDR3 protein. The sample holds over 200,000 distinct CDR3 sequences; approximately 8.4% are singletons and the top ten take less than 40%. Material: PBMCs, mostly from graft donor cells, obtained 360 days after TCRalphabeta/CD19-depleted stem cell transplant. These receptors came from a male patient between 2 and 15 years old who had a stem cell transplant for acute myeloid leukemia, so the T cells may come from the graft donor. Each CDR3 is given with its conserved first and last residue. Each record gives: D gene, J gene, V gene, clone size, CDR3 length, CDR3 DNA, CDR3 protein. D genes are given only for firm matches. Clone size is not always given. Where it is, it says once, few, many or a class for expanded clones.

TRBD2	TRBJ2-7	TRBV9	few	17	TGTGCCAGCAGCGCCTCCCCCGGGACTAGCGCTTCCTACGAGCAGTACTTC	CASSASPGTSASYEQYF
NA	TRBJ1-1	TRBV18	many	12	TGTGCCAGCTCACCATGGGCCACTGAAGCTTTCTTT	CASSPWATEAFF
NA	TRBJ2-5	TRBV5-1	many	13	TGCGCCAGCAGCTTGAGCTTCCAAGAGACCCAGTACTTC	CASSLSFQETQYF
TRBD1	TRBJ2-7	TRBV5-6	few	16	TGTGCCAGCAGCTTGATCACCGGGACAGGGGGCTACGAGCAGTACTTC	CASSLITGTGGYEQYF
TRBD2	TRBJ2-7	TRBV7-9	many	16	TGTGCCAGCAGCTTAGCTAGCGGGAGGGCCGCCTACGAGCAGTACTTC	CASSLASGRAAYEQYF
NA	TRBJ1-5	TRBV28	NA	15	TGTGCCAGCAGTTTAATATCAGGGTTAAAGCAGCCCCAGCATTTT	CASSLISGLKQPQHF
NA	TRBJ1-5	TRBV12-3/TRBV12-4	many	15	TGTGCCAGCACCTTGTCAGGGGTAAGCAATCAGCCCCAGCATTTT	CASTLSGVSNQPQHF
NA	TRBJ2-1	TRBV7-3	many	14	TGTGCCAGCAGCTTACAGGGTTTAACTCATGAGCAGTTCTTC	CASSLQGLTHEQFF
NA	TRBJ1-5	TRBV10-3	many	12	TGTGCCATCAGTGACGGTAATCAGCCCCAGCATTTT	CAISDGNQPQHF
TRBD2	TRBJ2-7	TRBV7-8	few	13	TGTGCCAGCAGCGATAGCGGGAGGAACGAGCAGTACTTC	CASSDSGRNEQYF
TRBD2	TRBJ2-4	TRBV3-1	few	14	TGTGCCAGCAGCCAAGATGGGGGGGGAAACATTCAGTACTTC	CASSQDGGGNIQYF
NA	TRBJ1-4	TRBV4-3	few	14	TGCGCCAGCAGCCAAGATAGGGTGGGAGCAAAACTGTTTTTT	CASSQDRVGAKLFF
TRBD2	TRBJ2-3	TRBV7-3	few	14	TGTGCCAGCAGCTTGGCGGGAGCGTCAGATACGCAGTATTTT	CASSLAGASDTQYF
TRBD2	TRBJ2-7	TRBV7-8	NA	15	TGTGCCAGCAGCTTAACGGGACTAGCGGCCTCGGAGCAGTACTTC	CASSLTGLAASEQYF
NA	TRBJ2-7	TRBV29-1	few	13	TGCAGCGTTGGAGAGGGAATCTCCTACGAGCAGTACTTC	CSVGEGISYEQYF
NA	TRBJ2-1	TRBV5-1	NA	13	TGCGCCAGCAGCTTGTCGGGGGCAGCCCCTCCGTTCTTC	CASSLSGAAPPFF
TRBD1	TRBJ2-7	TRBV28	NA	15	TGTGCCAGCAGCTCCACTCCCGACAGGGAGCCCGAGCAGTACTTC	CASSSTPDREPEQYF
NA	TRBJ2-6	TRBV4-3	few	16	TGCGCCAGCAGCCAAGATTTGGGGCCCGGGGCCAACGTCCTGACTTTC	CASSQDLGPGANVLTF
NA	TRBJ2-3	TRBV7-9	few	14	TGTGCCAGCAGCTTAGACCCAGGGACAGATACGCAGTATTTT	CASSLDPGTDTQYF
TRBD1	TRBJ2-3	TRBV5-1	NA	16	TGCGCCAGCAGCTCGGGACAGGGGGCTAGCACAGATACGCAGTATTTT	CASSSGQGASTDTQYF
NA	TRBJ1-2	TRBV2	many	16	TGTGCCAGCAGTAAGCTCCCAAAGCAGGTTAACTATGGCTACACCTTC	CASSKLPKQVNYGYTF
NA	TRBJ2-7	TRBV7-2	NA	16	TGTGCCAGCAGCCCTCCTGGGACGGGGAGCTCCTACGAGCAGTACTTC	CASSPPGTGSSYEQYF
NA	TRBJ1-6	TRBV6-1	NA	16	TGTGCCAGCAGTCATAACCGGGGGGTCAAGGGATCACCCCTCCACTTT	CASSHNRGVKGSPLHF
TRBD2	TRBJ2-1	TRBV10-3	few	17	TGTGCCATCAGTGAGTTAATGAGAGGGACTAGCGTGAATGAGCAGTTCTTC	CAISELMRGTSVNEQFF
NA	TRBJ2-1	TRBV3-1	many	15	TGTGCCAGCAGCCAAGTGACTGGTCTCGGGGATGAGCAGTTCTTC	CASSQVTGLGDEQFF
NA	TRBJ2-7	TRBV20-1	many	11	TGCAGTGCTATAGCTAGGTACGAGCAGTACTTC	CSAIARYEQYF
NA	TRBJ1-5	TRBV6-1	many	14	TGTGCCAGCAGTGAACTCTATAGCAATCAGCCCCAGCATTTT	CASSELYSNQPQHF
TRBD1	TRBJ2-5	TRBV28	NA	14	TGTGCCAGCAGTCTATGGACAGGAACGGAGACCCAGTACTTC	CASSLWTGTETQYF
NA	TRBJ2-1	TRBV6-5	NA	15	TGTGCCAGCAGTTACTCGGAGAGCTCCTACAATGAGCAGTTCTTC	CASSYSESSYNEQFF
NA	TRBJ2-3	TRBV12-3/TRBV12-4	NA	16	TGTGCCAGCAGTTTATTGAGGAGCGTGGGCACAGATACGCAGTATTTT	CASSLLRSVGTDTQYF
NA	TRBJ2-1	TRBV11-1	many	17	TGTGCCAGCAGCTTACTGTTGTCTAGCGAGCAATACAATGAGCAGTTCTTC	CASSLLLSSEQYNEQFF
TRBD2	TRBJ2-7	TRBV18	many	15	TGTGCCAGCTCCCAAGGGACTAGCGGGACCTACGAGCAGTACTTC	CASSQGTSGTYEQYF
TRBD1	TRBJ1-2	TRBV11-2	few	16	TGTGCCAGCAGCTTAGTCGGGACAGGGGGAAACTATGGCTACACCTTC	CASSLVGTGGNYGYTF
TRBD2	TRBJ2-3	TRBV5-5	NA	16	TGTGCCAGCAGCTTGGGACTAGCGGAACTCACAGATACGCAGTATTTT	CASSLGLAELTDTQYF
NA	TRBJ1-6	TRBV3-1	few	15	TGTGCCAGCAGCCAAGATGCCCTTGATAATTCACCCCTCCACTTT	CASSQDALDNSPLHF
NA	TRBJ1-6	TRBV4-3	many	17	TGCGCCAGCAGCCCGGGAAGGGGTAGCTCCTATAATTCACCCCTCCACTTT	CASSPGRGSSYNSPLHF
NA	TRBJ2-1	TRBV7-9	NA	15	TGTGCCAGCAGCTTGTCGACCAGCTCCTACAATGAGCAGTTCTTC	CASSLSTSSYNEQFF
NA	TRBJ2-2	TRBV12-3/TRBV12-4	many	12	TGTGCCAGCAGTTTAGGTGGGGGGGAGCTGTTTTTT	CASSLGGGELFF
TRBD1	TRBJ1-1	TRBV4-1	many	14	TGCGCCAGCAGCCGGACAGGCGACGACACTGAAGCTTTCTTT	CASSRTGDDTEAFF
NA	TRBJ2-5	TRBV20-1	NA	14	TGCAGTGCTAGTGACTGGGCCCGTCTAGGGACCCAGTACTTC	CSASDWARLGTQYF
TRBD2	TRBJ2-1	TRBV5-1	many	15	TGCGCCAGCAGCTTACTGACGGGAGGCTACAATGAGCAGTTCTTC	CASSLLTGGYNEQFF
TRBD2	TRBJ2-1	TRBV12-3/TRBV12-4	NA	13	TGTGCCAGCAGCTCGACTAGCGGGGGGCACGCAGTCTTC	CASSSTSGGHAVF
TRBD1	TRBJ2-7	TRBV27	many	15	TGTGCCAGCAGTGGTACCGGGACAGCTACCTACGAGCAGTACTTC	CASSGTGTATYEQYF
NA	TRBJ2-7	TRBV29-1	few	13	TGCAGCGTTGAAACCCCGCAGGGCTACGAGCAGTACTTC	CSVETPQGYEQYF
TRBD2	TRBJ2-1	TRBV6-1	NA	15	TGTGCCAGCAGAGGGACTAGCGGGGGGTACAATGAGCAGTTCTTC	CASRGTSGGYNEQFF
TRBD1	TRBJ2-3	TRBV12-3/TRBV12-4	many	14	TGTGCCAGCACCCTGGACAGGGGGGCAGATACGCAGTATTTT	CASTLDRGADTQYF
TRBD2	TRBJ2-1	TRBV12-3/TRBV12-4	NA	13	TGTGCCAGCAACCGGGGACTAGCGGGACAGCAGTTCTTC	CASNRGLAGQQFF
NA	TRBJ2-7	TRBV30	few	12	TGTGCCATGTCAGGGACCAAGGACGAGCAGTACTTC	CAMSGTKDEQYF
TRBD1	TRBJ2-6	TRBV6-5	few	18	TGTGCCAGCAGTTATCCCAGGACAGGGGGTACTGGGGCCAACGTCCTGACTTTC	CASSYPRTGGTGANVLTF
NA	TRBJ1-1	TRBV29-1	NA	13	TGCAGCGTTCCAGGGAATGAACGACCTGAAGCTTTCTTT	CSVPGNERPEAFF
TRBD2	TRBJ2-5	TRBV7-2	NA	15	TGTGCCAGCAGCTTGACAGCGGGGTTGGAAGAGACCCAGTACTTC	CASSLTAGLEETQYF
NA	TRBJ2-1	TRBV11-2	few	12	TGTGCCAGCAGCTTGACAAGAAATGAGCAGTTCTTC	CASSLTRNEQFF